This T cell receptor beta chain was sequenced in a study of OX40 agonist ivuxolimab in advanced cancers. Study in general: The patients' treatment was ivuxolimab, an agonistic anti-OX40 (CD134) antibody. Study-wide results and limits: Relative to CD4+ cells, CD8+ T cells on average had more expanded clones.

For this clone: Its antigen is still unknown.

Here immunoSEQ multiplex PCR was the method, and the copy in TCRdb shows in-frame clones only, minus some. The top ten clones hold 12% of a sample with tens of thousands of clones, 80% to 95% of them seen once. Per the germline V gene, CDR1 is MNHEY and CDR2 is SMNVEV (reference sequence). The CDR3 consists of 15 residues. V lost 4 bases to trimming and J lost 8 bases; unmatched junction nucleotides: 13. The chain combines TRBV27 with TRBJ1-2; 7 nucleotides match TRBD1. This TCR was sampled from an adult with an advanced solid tumor such as melanoma, head and neck, liver or kidney cancer. The sequencing here drew on CD4+ or CD8+ T cells sorted from blood, taken in a trial of the OX40 agonist ivuxolimab. The CDR3 is CASSYSGTVDGGYTF. The CDR3, as DNA: TGTGCCAGCAGTTACTCCGGGACAGTGGACGGAGGCTACACCTTC.